This TCR beta chain stems from a study of blood T cell repertoires in COVID-19. Study background: The United States, Italy and Spain were the sources of the acute and convalescent COVID-19 samples.

From germline, CDR1 is LNHDA and CDR2 SQIVND (reference sequence). This CDR3 region has 15 residues. Unmatched junction bases numbered 9, after V lost 3 bases and J lost 5 bases. Participants, about 18 to 95 years old, spanned around 25 US areas. Categorization into cohorts depended on clinical history that participants reported. The study counted Cohort 3 donors as recovered given two negative PCRs, clearance, or symptom resolution. TCRdb's table, derived via immunoSEQ multiplex PCR, lists solely in-frame clones and lacks some. Here the sample spans a few hundred thousand clones, 75% to 85% being singletons. This clone occurred a few times.

This chain connects TRBV19 to TRBJ1-1; the match to TRBD1 covers 7 bases. Specimen: PBMCs or T cells enriched from blood (not recorded which). The sequence was obtained from a man aged 35-49 years who had recovered from COVID-19. CDR3 sequence (DNA): TGTGCCAGTAGTATGATACAGGGGTACAGGACTGAAGCTTTCTTT. It encodes CASSMIQGYRTEAFF.